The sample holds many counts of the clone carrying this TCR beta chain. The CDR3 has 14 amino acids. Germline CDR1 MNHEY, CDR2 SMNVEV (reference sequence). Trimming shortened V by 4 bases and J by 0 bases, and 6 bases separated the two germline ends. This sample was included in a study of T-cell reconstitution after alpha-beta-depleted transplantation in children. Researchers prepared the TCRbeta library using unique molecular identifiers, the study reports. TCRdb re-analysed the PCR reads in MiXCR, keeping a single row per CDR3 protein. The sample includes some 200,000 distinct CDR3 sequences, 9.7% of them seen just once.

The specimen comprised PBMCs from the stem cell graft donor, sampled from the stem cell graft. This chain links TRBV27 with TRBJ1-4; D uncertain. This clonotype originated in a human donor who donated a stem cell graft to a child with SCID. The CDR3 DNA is TGTGCCAGCAGTTCGTATGCAACTAATGAAAAACTGTTTTTT. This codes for CASSSYATNEKLFF.